Each of the 20 T cell receptor beta chains below was sequenced from the same sample in a study of shared clonotypes between healthy human individuals. This table comes from immunoSEQ multiplex PCR, and its TCRdb copy is limited to in-frame clones, with some not included. The profile shows about 1.5 million clones, 95% to 99% of them singletons. The sequenced sample consisted of naive CD4+ T cells sorted from blood. Specified subset: CD45RA+ positively selected. The receptors come from a man aged 25-45 years in good health.

CDR3 coding DNA: TGCAGCGTTGACACAGGGCAGGAAGAGACCCAGTACTTC. Protein product: CSVDTGQEETQYF. The chain couples TRBV29-1 to TRBJ2-5, with a tentative D call TRBD1 (6 bases). V gave up 3 bases and J gave up 3 bases, with 11 bases separating them. This CDR3 contains 13 residues. Germline assignment: CDR1 SQVTM and CDR2 ANQGSEA.

The rearrangement uses TRBV11-3 and TRBJ2-3, with TRBD2 as a possible D gene (7 bases). CDR3 length: 19 amino acids. Germline V lookup: CDR1 SGHNT, CDR2 YENEEA. With 8 bases removed from V and 4 bases from J, the gap between germline ends came to 31 bases. Here the CDR3 DNA reads TGTGCCAGCTATCCAAGGGGGGGTACGATACTCATCCGTCCAGATACGCAGTATTTT. Amino acids: CASYPRGGTILIRPDTQYF.

This clone was seen just once. The genes are TRBV4-1 and TRBJ2-1, with TRBD2 matching over 8 bases. From germline, CDR1 is MGHRA and CDR2 YSYEKL. The CDR3 totals 16 residues. After removal of 0 bases from V and 6 bases from J, the junction contained 7 bases not matched to a gene. The CDR3 loop is CASSQDPAGAFNEQFF. DNA for the CDR3: TGCGCCAGCAGCCAAGATCCAGCGGGAGCCTTCAATGAGCAGTTCTTC.

The rearrangement uses TRBV7-2 and TRBJ2-1; 11 bases are shared with TRBD2. V was pared by 8 bases and J by 2 bases, with 2 bases of the junction left unmatched. CDR1 and CDR2 (germline): SGHTA, FQGNSA. CDR3 length equals 14 residues. CDR3 in DNA: TGTGCCAGCCGGACTAGCGGGCCCTACAATGAGCAGTTCTTC. Protein sequence: CASRTSGPYNEQFF. Using reference TRBV7-2 and TRBJ2-1 for the parts outside the CDR3, the full variable domain is GAGVSQSPSNKVTEKGKDVELRCDPISGHTALYWYRQSLGQGLEFLIYFQGNSAPDKSGLPSDRFSAERTGGSVSTLTIQRTQQEDSAVYLCASRTSGPYNEQFFGPGTRLTVL.

The chain carries TRBV18 and TRBJ2-7, with D unclear. The CDR3 is 15 residues long. CDR1 is KGHSH and CDR2 is LQKENI in the germline V gene. The ends were cut back, 1 base at V and 3 bases at J, with 13 bases in the middle. This CDR3 reads CASSPQNADYYEQYF. CDR3 DNA: TGTGCCAGCTCACCACAGAACGCGGATTACTACGAGCAGTACTTC.

The table lists this clone with a few counts. The gene calls are TRBV7-2 and TRBJ2-2; 12 nucleotides align to TRBD2. Germline lookup yields CDR1 SGHTA and CDR2 FQGNSA. The J segment lost 5 bases and the V segment lost 3 bases, leaving 4 bases of the junction unmatched. This CDR3 region has 16 residues. The CDR3 is CASSFSGLAGTGELFF. The CDR3, as DNA: TGTGCCAGCAGCTTCTCCGGACTAGCGGGAACCGGGGAGCTGTTTTTT.

The V and J genes are TRBV2 and TRBJ2-2; D not certain. CDR1 is SNHLY, CDR2 FYNNEI, per germline. CDR3 size: 15 residues. The ends were cut back, 8 bases at V and 1 base at J, with 14 bases in the middle. The CDR3 spells CASGTGSGNTGELFF. CDR3 nucleotides: TGTGCCAGCGGCACGGGTTCAGGGAACACCGGGGAGCTGTTTTTT.

In DNA form, the CDR3 reads TGTGCCAGTAGTATCAGGGTTCAGGATCAGCCCCAGCATTTT. This codes for CASSIRVQDQPQHF. The chain combines TRBV19 with TRBJ1-5, with D perhaps matching TRBD1 (5 bases). The CDR3 loop spans 14 amino acids. Germline V gene sequence: CDR1 LNHDA, CDR2 SQIVND (reference sequence). Trimming took 3 bases from V and 5 from J, leaving 11 bases between them.

This sequence joins TRBV6-5 and TRBJ2-7; D not resolved. Germline CDR1 and CDR2: MNHEY and SVGAGI. V was shortened by 0 bases and J by 3 bases, with 12 bases between the two germline ends. The length of the CDR3 is 15 residues. CDR3 coding DNA: TGTGCCAGCAGTTACTCAGGGCTACCTAACTACGAGCAGTACTTC. It codes for CASSYSGLPNYEQYF.

This sequence joins TRBV5-5 and TRBJ1-1; the D is unclear. Trimming took 2 bases from V and 4 from J, leaving 15 bases between them. CDR1 is SGHKS, CDR2 YYEKEE, per germline (reference sequence). The CDR3 is 15 residues long. In nucleotides, the CDR3 is TGTGCCAGCAGCTTTCGGTCATTTGGGAGCACTGAAGCTTTCTTT. This translates into CASSFRSFGSTEAFF.

This chain uses TRBV18 with TRBJ1-1; weak D call: TRBD1 (5 bases). The germline V and J ends were trimmed by 2 bases and 6 bases, with 10 bases remaining between them. This CDR3 contains 13 residues. CDR1 and CDR2 (germline): KGHSH, LQKENI. CDR3 nucleotide sequence: TGTGCCAGCTCACCAACAACAGGCGCTGAAGCTTTCTTT. Its protein product is CASSPTTGAEAFF.

This chain links TRBV18 with TRBJ2-2; the D gene could be TRBD1 or TRBD2 (5 bases each). Trimming pared 1 base from V and 3 bases from J, leaving 6 bases between. Germline CDR1 reads KGHSH; CDR2 reads LQKENI. The CDR3 consists of 14 residues. The CDR3 nucleotides are TGTGCCAGCTCACCACGGGACGACACCGGGGAGCTGTTTTTT. This sequence encodes CASSPRDDTGELFF.

This chain joins TRBV19 and TRBJ2-7; tentative D call: TRBD2 (6 bases). The germline gives CDR1 LNHDA, CDR2 SQIVND (reference sequence). Trimming cost V 8 bases and J 4 bases, with 12 bases left between them. The CDR3 sequence is 12 residues long. CDR3 residues: CASSRGLYEQYF. The CDR3 nucleotides are TGTGCCAGTTCGAGGGGACTTTACGAGCAGTACTTC.

This clone was seen once. The J gene is TRBJ2-3, the V gene TRBV5-4; no definite D call. In germline, CDR1 is SGHNT, CDR2 YYREEE (reference sequence). The CDR3 consists of 14 residues. V was cut by 2 bases and J by 2 bases, with 9 bases left in between. The CDR3 region is CASSFGSSTDTQYF. The CDR3 coding sequence is TGTGCCAGCAGCTTCGGGTCTTCCACAGATACGCAGTATTTT.

The chain combines TRBV6-1 with TRBJ2-7; TRBD2 matches at 14 bases. There are 14 residues in the CDR3. V shed 3 bases, J shed 11 bases, and the junction held 6 bases outside the gene matches. CDR1 is MNHNS, CDR2 SASEGT, per germline. CDR3 protein: CASSDRLAGGYEYF. The CDR3 DNA is TGTGCCAGCAGTGACCGACTAGCGGGAGGGTACGAGTACTTC.

V gene TRBV6-1 combines with J gene TRBJ2-2, with a weak D call TRBD1 (5 bases). Trimming took off 3 bases at V and 3 bases at J, with 14 bases between the two ends. Germline V lookup: CDR1 MNHNS, CDR2 SASEGT. The CDR3 has 16 residues. CDR3 loop: CASSDDRFGYTGELFF. CDR3 nucleotide sequence: TGTGCCAGCAGTGACGACAGATTTGGTTACACCGGGGAGCTGTTTTTT.

This chain connects TRBV6-4 to TRBJ1-2; TRBD1 matches at 7 bases. The germline CDR1 and CDR2 sequences are MRHNA and SNTAGT. The CDR3 extends over 15 amino acids. The V segment lost 2 bases and the J segment 8 bases; nucleotides outside the gene matches: 11. DNA of the CDR3: TGTGCCAGCAGTGACAGCCCAGGGGGGATCTGGGGCTACACCTTC. It is translated as CASSDSPGGIWGYTF.

The V and J genes are TRBV5-1 and TRBJ2-1; D is possibly TRBD2 (5 bases). CDR1 and CDR2 from the germline V gene are SGHRS and YFSETQ. The V end was cut by 4 bases, the J end by 9 bases, with 14 bases between. This CDR3 has 13 residues. The CDR3 DNA is TGCGCCAGCAGCAGAGATACTAGTGGTGAGCAGTTCTTC. Translated, it gives CASSRDTSGEQFF.

The chain couples TRBV2 to TRBJ2-1; D is possibly TRBD2 (5 bases). The CDR3 contains 12 residues. V lost 4 bases, J lost 10 bases, and 11 bases lay in between. The V gene's germline CDR1 is SNHLY and CDR2 FYNNEI. As DNA, the CDR3 is TGTGCCAGCAGTGGTGACGGCGGGGAGCAGTTCTTC. Translation: CASSGDGGEQFF. The variable domain in full, with the rest retrieved from reference TRBV2 and TRBJ2-1, is EPEVTQTPSHQVTQMGQEVILRCVPISNHLYFYWYRQILGQKVEFLVSFYNNEISEKSEIFDDQFSVERPDGSNFTLKIRSTKLEDSAMYFCASSGDGGEQFFGPGTRLTVL.

V usage is TRBV6-6 and J usage is TRBJ2-6; D remains unclear. The V gene's germline CDR1 is MNHNY and CDR2 SVGAGI (reference sequence). The CDR3 runs to 15 residues. Trimming shortened V by 4 bases and J by 0 bases, and 7 bases separated the two germline ends. The CDR3 sequence: CASSSHVSGANVLTF. The CDR3 DNA is TGTGCCAGCAGTTCGCATGTCTCTGGGGCCAACGTCCTGACTTTC.